These T cell receptor beta chains were read from a single sample in a study of CD8 T cells in Susac syndrome. In TCRdb, the immunoSEQ multiplex PCR reads were re-called with MiXCR into one record per CDR3 protein. The sample contains 100,000 to 150,000 distinct CDR3 sequences, over 85% of which appear only once. The specimen sequenced was CD8+ T cells from PBMCs. Every receptor here comes from a human donor with Susac syndrome. The CDR3 runs from the conserved cysteine through the conserved F or W. Fields, in order: V gene, D gene, clone size, J gene, CDR3 DNA, CDR3 protein. The D gene is left open where the match is weak. Part of the rows lack a size; the others show once, few, many or a class for expanded clones.

TRBV4-1	TRBD1	NA	TRBJ1-1	TGCGCCAGCAGCGCCGAGGGACAGGTCCTCCCGGGAGCTTTCTTT	CASSAEGQVLPGAFF
TRBV27	TRBD1	once	TRBJ1-1	TGTGCCAGCAGTCCCACAGGGGCCGGGGGCACTGAAGCTTTCTTT	CASSPTGAGGTEAFF
TRBV12-3/TRBV12-4	NA	NA	TRBJ2-1	TGTGCCAGCAGCCCCTCTCTCGGCGGGGATTACAATGAGCAGTTCTTC	CASSPSLGGDYNEQFF
TRBV7-9	NA	NA	TRBJ1-1	TGTGCCAGCAGCAACAGGGAGGGAGGGAACACTGAAGCTTTCTTT	CASSNREGGNTEAFF
TRBV20-1	TRBD1	NA	TRBJ2-1	TGCAGTGCCCCACCCCCGGACAGGGATTACAATGAGCAGTTCTTC	CSAPPPDRDYNEQFF
TRBV5-1	NA	NA	TRBJ2-3	TGCGCCAGCGCCCGAGCGGGAGATACGCAGTATTTT	CASARAGDTQYF
TRBV12-5	NA	NA	TRBJ2-2	TGTGCTAGTGGCCCGTCCACCGGGGAGCTGTTTTTT	CASGPSTGELFF
TRBV7-2	TRBD2	NA	TRBJ2-7	TGTGCCAGCAGCTTAAGGGGGGGTAGCGGGAGTGTCTACGAGCAGTACTTC	CASSLRGGSGSVYEQYF
TRBV5-6	NA	NA	TRBJ2-7	TGTGCCAGCAGCTTGGCCCTCCAGGGGACTAACGAGCAGTACTTC	CASSLALQGTNEQYF
TRBV29-1	NA	once	TRBJ1-1	TGCAGCCCATCCTCTACGGACGGTGAAGCTTTCTTT	CSPSSTDGEAFF
TRBV4-3	NA	NA	TRBJ2-7	TGCGCCAGCAGCCAAGAGTCCGGCGGAAGCTACGAGCAGTACTTC	CASSQESGGSYEQYF
TRBV19	NA	NA	TRBJ2-7	TGTGCCAGTAGTTCGGGATCGACAGACTACGAGCAGTACTTC	CASSSGSTDYEQYF
TRBV14	NA	NA	TRBJ2-7	TGTGCCAGCAGCCATTCTCCCTACGAGCAGTACTTC	CASSHSPYEQYF
TRBV4-3	TRBD1	NA	TRBJ2-2	TGCGCCAGCAGCCAAGATGGGACAGGGGGCTCCACCGGGGAGCTGTTTTTT	CASSQDGTGGSTGELFF
TRBV7-9	TRBD2	NA	TRBJ2-1	TGTGCCAGCAGCTTAGAACCCGGACTAGCGGGGGAGTACAATGAGCAGTTCTTC	CASSLEPGLAGEYNEQFF
TRBV12-3/TRBV12-4	TRBD2	NA	TRBJ2-3	TGTGCCAGCAGTTTAGATCGGGGGCTAGCGGGGCGCACAGATACGCAGTATTTT	CASSLDRGLAGRTDTQYF
TRBV13	NA	NA	TRBJ1-4	TGTGCCAGCAGCTTAGATGAGGGTTCCGGGGAAAAACTGTTTTTT	CASSLDEGSGEKLFF
TRBV7-9	TRBD2	NA	TRBJ2-2	TGTGCCAGCAGCAAACCGGGACTAGCGGGAGAGGTCGGGGAGCTGTTTTTT	CASSKPGLAGEVGELFF
TRBV6-4	NA	NA	TRBJ1-5	TGTGCCAGCAGCCAGACGGGAAATCAGCCCCAGCATTTT	CASSQTGNQPQHF
TRBV18	NA	NA	TRBJ1-1	TGTGCCAGCTCACCACCGGCCATGGGGGTCGTGAACACTGAAGCTTTCTTT	CASSPPAMGVVNTEAFF
TRBV3-1	TRBD1	few	TRBJ2-5	TGTGCCAGCAGCCAAGAAGGGGGCGCTTTAGAGACCCAGTACTTC	CASSQEGGALETQYF
TRBV6-2/TRBV6-3	NA	NA	TRBJ2-3	TGTGCCAGCAGTCCGACACCGGACAGTATTACAGATACGCAGTATTTT	CASSPTPDSITDTQYF
TRBV11-2	NA	NA	TRBJ2-7	TGTGCCAGCAGCTCAACCGGGACGGACTACGAGCAGTACTTC	CASSSTGTDYEQYF
TRBV29-1	NA	NA	TRBJ2-7	TGCAGCGTTATCACAGAAACCTACGAGCAGTACTTC	CSVITETYEQYF
TRBV3-1	NA	NA	TRBJ1-2	TGTGCCAGCAGCCAAGAAAGCCTCACCAAATATGGCTACACCTTC	CASSQESLTKYGYTF
TRBV5-4	NA	once	TRBJ1-2	TGTGCCAGCAGCTTGTCGGAGGGTGGTCACGCTGGCTACACCTTC	CASSLSEGGHAGYTF
TRBV6-5	NA	NA	TRBJ2-1	TGTGCCAGCAGTTACCTGAGGGACTATGAGCAGTTCTTC	CASSYLRDYEQFF
TRBV4-1	TRBD2	NA	TRBJ2-5	TGCGCCAGCAGCCAGCCACTTAGCGGGAAACACCAAGAGACCCAGTACTTC	CASSQPLSGKHQETQYF
TRBV5-6	NA	NA	TRBJ2-5	TGTGCCAGCAGCGACATTACAGGGAAACCTCAAGAGACCCAGTACTTC	CASSDITGKPQETQYF
TRBV2	NA	NA	TRBJ1-1	TGTGCCACCAGGGGTCCGTGGAACACTGAAGCTTTCTTT	CATRGPWNTEAFF
TRBV28	NA	NA	TRBJ1-6	TGTGCCAGCAGCTCGGCGGTCTCCTATAATTCACCCCTCCACTTT	CASSSAVSYNSPLHF
TRBV6-2/TRBV6-3	NA	few	TRBJ2-1	TGTGCCAGCAGTTACAAGGGGGAGGCGGCTGTGGCTGAGCAGTTCTTC	CASSYKGEAAVAEQFF
TRBV20-1	NA	NA	TRBJ2-7	TGCAGTGCGCCGACTAGCTCCTACGAGCAGTACTTC	CSAPTSSYEQYF
TRBV9	NA	once	TRBJ1-2	TGTGCCAGCAGCACGCACCCCGAGACAGCCTATGGCTACACCTTC	CASSTHPETAYGYTF
TRBV6-4	TRBD2	NA	TRBJ2-3	TGTGCCAGCAGTGAGACTAGCAGAGATACGCAGTATTTT	CASSETSRDTQYF
TRBV9	TRBD1	once	TRBJ2-3	TGTGCCAGCAGCGCCACAGGGGGAGGCACAGATACGCAGTATTTT	CASSATGGGTDTQYF
TRBV27	TRBD1	NA	TRBJ1-2	TGTGCCAGCAGTTTAAAAGGGGGCGTCTATGGCTACACCTTC	CASSLKGGVYGYTF
TRBV7-9	TRBD1	once	TRBJ1-5	TGTGCCAGCAGCTCCCAGGGGACAGAGAATCAGCCCCAGCATTTT	CASSSQGTENQPQHF
TRBV6-6	NA	once	TRBJ1-1	TGTGCCAGCAGTTACCCGACAGGGAACACTGAAGCTTTCTTT	CASSYPTGNTEAFF